One and the same sample provided the 17 T cell receptor beta chains below, sequenced in a study. TCRdb ran MiXCR on the RT-PCR reads and lists one entry per CDR3 protein. Among about 670 distinct CDR3 sequences listed, 30% to 45% were seen once. The source material was memory CD4+ T cells from salivary gland. These receptors came from a female donor with primary Sjogren's syndrome.

In this sample, this clonotype is medium-sized. V gene TRBV5-1 combines with J gene TRBJ1-2; D is uncertain. Looked up from germline, CDR1 is SGHRS and CDR2 is YFSETQ. The CDR3 loop spans 13 amino acids. The germline V and J ends were trimmed by 4 bases and 8 bases, with 15 bases remaining between them. The CDR3 region is CASSPNSFSGYTF. CDR3 bases: TGCGCCAGCAGCCCTAACAGTTTCTCGGGCTACACCTTC.

By sample fraction, this clonotype is large. The chain joins TRBV2 to TRBJ2-1; the D call may be TRBD1 or TRBD2 (5 bases each). The CDR3 consists of 13 residues. Germline CDR1 is SNHLY and CDR2 is FYNNEI. The V and J ends lost 8 bases and 3 bases respectively, with 11 bases between them. CDR3 residues: CASRDAGYNEQFF. The CDR3 nucleotides are TGTGCCAGCCGGGACGCAGGCTACAATGAGCAGTTCTTC.

V usage is TRBV20-1 and J usage is TRBJ2-7; 7 bases align to TRBD1. This CDR3 is 16 amino acids long. Looked up from germline, CDR1 is DFQATT and CDR2 is SNEGSKA (reference sequence). The trim removed 6 bases at V and 4 bases at J, leaving 18 bases unmatched. DNA for the CDR3: TGCAGTGCACGTCCCATTGTGGGGGACAGTTGGTACGAGCAGTACTTC. Amino acids: CSARPIVGDSWYEQYF.

This clonotype is labeled large. The V and J genes are TRBV6-1 and TRBJ2-7, with 9 bases matching TRBD1. CDR3 length: 14 residues. The V segment lost 5 bases and the J segment 5 bases; nucleotides outside the gene matches: 7. Germline V CDR1 and CDR2: MNHNS, SASEGT. This chain's CDR3 is CASSSRDRVHEQYF. Written as DNA, the CDR3 is TGTGCCAGCAGTTCCCGGGACAGGGTCCACGAGCAGTACTTC.

This clonotype is deemed large. The V call is TRBV4-1, the J call TRBJ2-5; 8 bases fit TRBD2. The germline V gene encodes CDR1 MGHRA and CDR2 YSYEKL. The CDR3 is made up of 21 amino acids. The V segment lost 0 bases and the J segment 3 bases; nucleotides outside the gene matches: 21. The CDR3 region has the DNA TGCGCCAGCAGCCAAGATGGAGCGGGGGCCAAAAGAAAGACACTTAAAGAGACCCAGTACTTC. This sequence encodes CASSQDGAGAKRKTLKETQYF.

The chain has TRBV20-1 and TRBJ2-3; D gene uncertain. Germline assignment: CDR1 DFQATT and CDR2 SNEGSKA (reference sequence). Trimming pared 5 bases from V and 3 bases from J, leaving 3 bases between. The CDR3 runs to 10 residues. CDR3 residues: CSASTDTQYF. The CDR3 DNA reads as TGCAGTGCTTCTACAGATACGCAGTATTTT.

This clonotype is termed large. The chain is built from TRBV18 and TRBJ1-5; D uncertain. The V end was cut by 2 bases, the J end by 6 bases, with 8 bases between. In germline, CDR1 is KGHSH, CDR2 LQKENI. This CDR3 spans 13 amino acids. CDR3 loop: CASSPGHAQPQHF. For the CDR3, the DNA is TGTGCCAGCTCACCAGGGCATGCTCAGCCCCAGCATTTT.

By frequency in the sample, this clonotype is large. The J gene is TRBJ2-3, the V gene TRBV10-3; 11 bases match TRBD2. The trim removed 10 bases at V and 0 bases at J, leaving 3 bases unmatched. Germline V CDR1 and CDR2: ENHRY, SYGVKD. The CDR3 is 14 amino acids. This CDR3 is CATLAGGSTDTQYF. CDR3 nucleotides: TGTGCCACCTTAGCGGGGGGGAGCACAGATACGCAGTATTTT.

Relative to its sample, this clonotype is large. V and J are TRBV5-6 and TRBJ2-3; D is ambiguous. V lost 7 bases and J 2 bases, leaving 11 bases between the germline ends. The V gene's germline CDR1 is SGHDT and CDR2 YYEEEE. This CDR3 is built from 13 residues. CDR3 nucleotides: TGTGCCAGCGCGCTGGGGTTCACAGATACGCAGTATTTT. Its protein product is CASALGFTDTQYF.

V gene TRBV3-1 combines with J gene TRBJ2-5; D gene ambiguous. The CDR3 totals 14 residues. The germline V and J ends were trimmed by 4 bases and 1 base, with 10 bases remaining between them. Looked up from germline, CDR1 is LGHDT and CDR2 is YNNKEL (reference sequence). The chain's CDR3 is CASSPGPIQETQYF. In nucleotides, the CDR3 is TGTGCCAGCAGCCCCGGCCCGATCCAAGAGACCCAGTACTTC.

This chain uses TRBV20-1 with TRBJ2-3; 9 nucleotides line up with TRBD2. Trimming cost V 0 bases and J 0 bases; bases outside gene matches: 4. Germline V CDR1 and CDR2: DFQATT, SNEGSKA (reference sequence). The CDR3 sequence is 16 residues long. The DNA for the CDR3 is TGCAGTGCTAGAGATCCCCTAGCGGGGAGCACAGATACGCAGTATTTT. It specifies CSARDPLAGSTDTQYF.

The chain uses TRBV5-1 and TRBJ2-1; D might be TRBD2 (8 bases). CDR1 SGHRS and CDR2 YFSETQ come from the germline V gene. Trimming left V 4 bases short and J 6 bases short, with 20 bases between. The CDR3 has 16 residues. The CDR3 DNA follows: TGCGCCAGCAGCGCCAGATCGACAGGGACTAGCAATGAGCAGTTCTTC. Encoded protein: CASSARSTGTSNEQFF.

The sample holds a few counts of this clonotype. The chain links TRBV10-3 to TRBJ2-1; D is perhaps TRBD2 (5 bases). Trimming removed 6 bases from V and 5 bases from J, with 8 bases in between. This CDR3 comprises 12 residues. CDR1 and CDR2 from the germline V gene are ENHRY and SYGVKD. The CDR3 reads CAIRGRNNEQFF. CDR3 DNA sequence: TGTGCCATCAGGGGGAGAAACAATGAGCAGTTCTTC.

There are a few counts of this clonotype. The CDR3 loop is CASSPVPPVGGSYNSPLHF. In DNA form, the CDR3 reads TGTGCCAGCAGCCCCGTACCCCCAGTTGGGGGCTCCTATAATTCACCCCTCCACTTT. V usage is TRBV7-8 and J usage is TRBJ1-6; D may be TRBD1 (5 bases). The ends were cut back, 5 bases at V and 0 bases at J, with 20 bases in the middle. CDR1 and CDR2 from the germline V gene are SGHVS and FQNEAQ. CDR3 length: 19 amino acids.

By proportion, this clonotype is large. The chain couples TRBV7-2 to TRBJ1-4; D remains unclear. Between the trimmed V and J ends, which lost 1 base and 6 bases, there was a span of 15 bases. The germline V gene has CDR1 SGHTA and CDR2 FQGNSA. CDR3 length equals 16 residues. CDR3 sequence: CASSLVIGRGYEKLFF. CDR3 nucleotides: TGTGCCAGCAGCTTAGTAATCGGCCGAGGGTATGAAAAACTGTTTTTT.

The rearrangement links TRBV27 to TRBJ2-7; D ambiguous. Germline V gene data show CDR1 as MNHEY and CDR2 as SMNVEV (reference sequence). This CDR3 region has 12 residues. The germline V and J ends were trimmed by 6 bases and 4 bases, with 10 bases remaining between them. Here the CDR3 DNA reads TGTGCCAGCAGCCCCCTGGGGTACGAGCAGTACTTC. Protein sequence: CASSPLGYEQYF.

For this clonotype: At one of its ends the junction is not consistent with the germline gene, which may arise from a read error. The chain employs TRBV6-1 and TRBJ2-3; 10 bases fit TRBD2. This CDR3 region has 20 residues. Germline V gene data show CDR1 as MNHNS and CDR2 as SASEGT. The CDR3 bases are TGTGCCTGCAGTGAATTCGCTAGCGGGAGTTTTGTCGGCACCACAGATACGCAGTATTTT. Translation gives CACSEFASGSFVGTTDTQYF.